These T cell receptor beta chains were read from a single sample in a study of cytomegalovirus exposure and HLA in healthy donors. The assay was immunoSEQ multiplex PCR, and TCRdb's table has in-frame clones only and misses some. The sample consists of around 160,000 clones, roughly 79% of them appearing once. Material: PBMCs. Receptors originate from a woman between 40 and 50 years old in good health and CMV-seronegative. Each CDR3 is given with its conserved first and last residue. The D gene is left open where the match is weak. Clone size is shown for a subset of rows, as once, few, many or a class of expanded clone.

clone size	J gene	CDR3 length	V gene	D gene	CDR3 protein	CDR3 DNA
-	TRBJ2-5	15	TRBV2	-	CASESGTPPQETQYF	TGTGCCAGCGAGTCCGGGACACCCCCACAAGAGACCCAGTACTTC
few	TRBJ2-1	15	TRBV2	TRBD1	CASNPRDSLYNEQFF	TGTGCCAGCAATCCCCGGGACAGCTTATACAATGAGCAGTTCTTC
-	TRBJ1-2	15	TRBV6-6	-	CASSYGQGIGYGYTF	TGTGCCAGCAGTTACGGGCAGGGGATCGGCTATGGCTACACCTTC
few	TRBJ1-1	15	TRBV7-3	TRBD1	CASSPGGSWNTEAFF	TGTGCCAGCAGCCCAGGGGGGAGTTGGAACACTGAAGCTTTCTTT
-	TRBJ2-2	14	TRBV10-3	-	CAIRRLERDGELFF	TGTGCCATCAGGAGACTAGAAAGGGACGGGGAGCTGTTTTTT
-	TRBJ2-7	16	TRBV11-3	TRBD2	CASSPGASGISYEQYF	TGTGCCAGCAGCCCTGGGGCTAGCGGGATCTCCTACGAGCAGTACTTC
-	TRBJ2-7	14	TRBV11-3	TRBD2	CASTPGLAGYEQYF	TGTGCCAGCACTCCGGGGCTAGCGGGCTACGAGCAGTACTTC
-	TRBJ1-4	14	TRBV11-3	-	CASSLVSGNEKLFF	TGTGCCAGCAGCTTAGTATCGGGGAATGAAAAACTGTTTTTT
-	TRBJ1-3	15	TRBV7-9	TRBD1	CASSPATGSGNTIYF	TGTGCCAGCAGCCCGGCGACAGGGAGTGGAAACACCATATATTTT
-	TRBJ1-4	15	TRBV6-5	TRBD1	CASSLNTGGGEKLFF	TGTGCCAGCAGTTTGAATACAGGGGGCGGTGAAAAACTGTTTTTT
-	TRBJ2-5	13	TRBV6-1	-	CASSPGSWETQYF	TGTGCCAGCAGTCCGGGGAGCTGGGAGACCCAGTACTTC
-	TRBJ2-7	14	TRBV6-5	-	CASAPAGSTYEQYF	TGTGCCAGCGCCCCGGCTGGGAGTACGTACGAGCAGTACTTC
-	TRBJ2-1	16	TRBV5-4	-	CASSLFHTSSYNEQFF	TGTGCCAGCAGCTTGTTCCATACGAGCTCCTACAATGAGCAGTTCTTC
-	TRBJ2-1	13	TRBV5-1	-	CASKFQGGNEQFF	TGCGCCAGCAAATTTCAGGGAGGCAATGAGCAGTTCTTC
once	TRBJ2-3	15	TRBV7-9	-	CASSLRGGQADTQYF	TGTGCCAGCAGCTTAAGGGGGGGCCAGGCAGATACGCAGTATTTT
-	TRBJ2-5	13	TRBV7-2	-	CASIPEGSVTQYF	TGTGCCAGCATTCCAGAGGGATCCGTGACCCAGTACTTC
-	TRBJ1-1	14	TRBV9	-	CASSAYQGGTEAFF	TGTGCCAGCAGCGCATACCAGGGAGGCACTGAAGCTTTCTTT
-	TRBJ2-7	14	TRBV9	-	CASSVGPDLTEQYF	TGTGCCAGCAGCGTAGGGCCAGATTTAACCGAGCAGTACTTC
-	TRBJ1-4	14	TRBV30	-	CAWSTFNGGEKLFF	TGTGCCTGGAGTACGTTTAACGGCGGTGAAAAACTGTTTTTT
-	TRBJ2-2	15	TRBV5-1	TRBD2	CASRSSGGNTGELFF	TGCGCCAGCAGATCTAGCGGGGGGAACACCGGGGAGCTGTTTTTT
-	TRBJ2-3	13	TRBV7-9	-	CASSPTSTDTQYF	TGTGCCAGCAGCCCGACATCCACAGATACGCAGTATTTT
-	TRBJ1-2	13	TRBV28	-	CASRPNRDSGYTF	TGTGCCAGCAGGCCCAACAGGGATAGTGGCTACACCTTC
-	TRBJ2-3	14	TRBV6-1	-	CASSVAGSTDTQYF	TGTGCCAGCTCGGTTGCGGGAAGCACAGATACGCAGTATTTT
-	TRBJ1-1	13	TRBV12-5	-	CASALMDSKEAFF	TGTGCTAGTGCCTTGATGGACAGCAAGGAAGCTTTCTTT
-	TRBJ1-1	10	TRBV29-1	-	CSVVTRGAFF	TGCAGCGTTGTAACCCGGGGGGCTTTCTTT
few	TRBJ2-2	15	TRBV5-4	TRBD2	CAIPGLAGVSGELFF	TGTGCCATCCCGGGACTAGCGGGAGTTTCCGGGGAGCTGTTTTTT
few	TRBJ1-1	12	TRBV29-1	TRBD1	CSVGTGNTEAFF	TGCAGCGTGGGGACAGGTAACACTGAAGCTTTCTTT
-	TRBJ2-5	17	TRBV4-2	-	CASSQDGGSRYQETQYF	TGTGCCAGCAGCCAAGACGGCGGCTCCCGGTACCAAGAGACCCAGTACTTC
-	TRBJ1-1	15	TRBV7-9	TRBD1	CASSLGQDRGTEAFF	TGTGCCAGCAGCTTAGGGCAGGACAGGGGCACTGAAGCTTTCTTT
-	TRBJ2-7	13	TRBV2	TRBD2	CASTLAGANEQYF	TGTGCCAGCACGCTAGCGGGAGCCAACGAGCAGTACTTC
-	TRBJ1-3	13	TRBV25-1	-	CASSVSSGNTIYF	TGTGCCAGCAGTGTCTCCTCTGGAAACACCATATATTTT
-	TRBJ2-6	19	TRBV5-1	TRBD1	CASSPGQLNYNSGANVLTF	TGCGCCAGCAGCCCGGGACAGCTGAATTATAACTCTGGGGCCAACGTCCTGACTTTC
-	TRBJ1-2	15	TRBV5-1	TRBD1	CASSLDLQGAGGYTF	TGCGCCAGCAGCTTGGACTTACAGGGGGCTGGTGGCTACACCTTC
-	TRBJ2-1	14	TRBV10-3	-	CAIKTGLLGNEQFF	TGTGCCATCAAGACGGGACTCCTAGGTAATGAGCAGTTCTTC
few	TRBJ1-1	12	TRBV2	-	CASRSDSYEAFF	TGTGCCAGCAGGAGCGACAGTTATGAAGCTTTCTTT
-	TRBJ1-1	12	TRBV2	-	CASSVTGTEAFF	TGTGCCAGCAGTGTAACAGGGACTGAAGCTTTCTTT
-	TRBJ2-7	15	TRBV11-3	TRBD2	CASSPRNAGDYEQYF	TGTGCCAGCAGCCCCCGTAATGCGGGGGATTACGAGCAGTACTTC
few	TRBJ1-1	16	TRBV11-3	-	CASSPPNSQSNTEAFF	TGTGCCAGCAGCCCCCCGAATTCACAGTCGAACACTGAAGCTTTCTTT
-	TRBJ1-1	13	TRBV19	-	CASSVPASTEAFF	TGTGCCAGTAGTGTTCCAGCGAGCACTGAAGCTTTCTTT